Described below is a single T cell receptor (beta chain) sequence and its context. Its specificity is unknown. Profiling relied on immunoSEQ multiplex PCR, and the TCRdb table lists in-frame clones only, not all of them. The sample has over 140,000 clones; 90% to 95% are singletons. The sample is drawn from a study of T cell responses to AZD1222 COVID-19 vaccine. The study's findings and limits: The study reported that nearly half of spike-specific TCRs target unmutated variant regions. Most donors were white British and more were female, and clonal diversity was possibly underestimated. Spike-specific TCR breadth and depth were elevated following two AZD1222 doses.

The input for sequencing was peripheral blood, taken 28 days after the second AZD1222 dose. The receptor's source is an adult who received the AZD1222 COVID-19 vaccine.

This CDR3 reads CASSYSSGSGNTIYF. The CDR3, as DNA: TGTGCCAGCAGTTACTCGAGTGGGTCTGGAAACACCATATATTTT. The J gene is TRBJ1-3, the V gene TRBV6-5, with D unclear. The germline V gene encodes CDR1 MNHEY and CDR2 SVGAGI. Trimming cost V 0 bases and J 1 base, with 7 bases left between them. This CDR3 is 15 amino acids long.